There are many counts of the clone carrying this T cell receptor beta chain. Antigen specificity is unknown. The data are from a study of T cells after yellow fever vaccination. About the study: SMART-Seq v4 Ultra Low Input handled preparation of low-cell-number fractions. Broader study findings: Abundant bulk-population clonotypes could contaminate the FACS-sorted repertoires. Clonotype sharing between CD4 and CD8 compartments was small. Subsequent to the booster, the majority of primary-vaccination clones reappeared (roughly 96% CD4, approximately 90% CD8).

Trimming took 3 bases from V and 0 from J, leaving 6 bases between them. CDR3 size: 14 residues. Germline V gene data show CDR1 as SGHRS and CDR2 as YFSETQ. TCRdb reanalysed the 5' RACE reads using MiXCR and keeps one entry per CDR3 protein. The sample lists a few hundred thousand distinct CDR3 sequences, 3% to 4.5% occurring once. The chain has TRBV5-1 and TRBJ2-2; a possible D gene is TRBD2 (6 bases). This sequence was found in a man aged 18 to 29 who received the YFV17D yellow fever vaccine. The sample here was PBMCs, taken 5 days after the yellow fever booster vaccination. The chain's CDR3 is CASSWEANTGELFF. CDR3 bases: TGCGCCAGCAGCTGGGAGGCGAACACCGGGGAGCTGTTTTTT.